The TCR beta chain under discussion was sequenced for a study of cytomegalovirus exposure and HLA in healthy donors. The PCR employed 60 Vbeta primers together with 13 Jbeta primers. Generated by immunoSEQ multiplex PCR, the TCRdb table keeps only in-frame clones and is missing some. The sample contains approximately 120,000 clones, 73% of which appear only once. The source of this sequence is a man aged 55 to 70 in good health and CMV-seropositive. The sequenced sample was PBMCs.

CDR3 bases: TGTGCCAGTTCCCCCGAATCGGGAGGGAGGGTCGGTCAGCCCCAGCATTTT. Its protein product is CASSPESGGRVGQPQHF. The chain couples TRBV19 to TRBJ1-5; D uncertain. Germline V lookup: CDR1 LNHDA, CDR2 SQIVND (reference sequence). Trimming took off 8 bases at V and 6 bases at J, with 26 bases between the two ends. The CDR3 runs 17 residues.